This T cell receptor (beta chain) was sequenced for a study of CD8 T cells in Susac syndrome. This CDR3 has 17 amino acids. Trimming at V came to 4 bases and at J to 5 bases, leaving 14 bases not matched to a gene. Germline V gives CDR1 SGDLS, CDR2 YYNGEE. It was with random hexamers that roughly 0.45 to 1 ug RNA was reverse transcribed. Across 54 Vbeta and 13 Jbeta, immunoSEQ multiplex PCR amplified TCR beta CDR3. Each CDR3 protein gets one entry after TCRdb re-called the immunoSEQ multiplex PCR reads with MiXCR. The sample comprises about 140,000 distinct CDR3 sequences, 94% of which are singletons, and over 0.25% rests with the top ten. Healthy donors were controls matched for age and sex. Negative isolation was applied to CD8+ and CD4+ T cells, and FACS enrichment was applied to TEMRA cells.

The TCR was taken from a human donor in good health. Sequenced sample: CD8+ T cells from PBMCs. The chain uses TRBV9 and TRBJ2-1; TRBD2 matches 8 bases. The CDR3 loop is CASSPGLAGSWDNEQFF. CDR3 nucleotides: TGTGCCAGCAGCCCAGGATTAGCGGGATCGTGGGACAATGAGCAGTTCTTC.